Detailed here is one TCR beta chain. Sequencing was performed with immunoSEQ multiplex PCR; in TCRdb, only in-frame clones are kept and a portion is missing. The repertoire has 100,000 to 150,000 clones, 86% of them found once; the top ten carry roughly 2.3%. Time point of the sample: peripheral blood 6 weeks after treatment start. Each patient contributed between 1 and 8 total time points of blood mononuclear cells, pretreatment and during treatment. The data are from a study of PD-L1 blockade in urothelial cancer. The CDR3 consists of 15 residues. V was trimmed by 7 bases and J by 3 bases, leaving 16 bases between them. CDR1 is SEHNR and CDR2 is FQNEAQ in the germline V gene (reference sequence).

This rearrangement joins TRBV7-9 to TRBJ1-3; D gene ambiguous. This TCR was recovered from a man aged 45-65 years with urothelial cancer. The sample was PBMCs, taken around atezolizumab (anti-PD-L1) treatment. CDR3 sequence reads: CASTEIWGGGNTIYF. In DNA, the CDR3 is TGTGCCAGCACCGAAATATGGGGAGGTGGAAACACCATATATTTT.